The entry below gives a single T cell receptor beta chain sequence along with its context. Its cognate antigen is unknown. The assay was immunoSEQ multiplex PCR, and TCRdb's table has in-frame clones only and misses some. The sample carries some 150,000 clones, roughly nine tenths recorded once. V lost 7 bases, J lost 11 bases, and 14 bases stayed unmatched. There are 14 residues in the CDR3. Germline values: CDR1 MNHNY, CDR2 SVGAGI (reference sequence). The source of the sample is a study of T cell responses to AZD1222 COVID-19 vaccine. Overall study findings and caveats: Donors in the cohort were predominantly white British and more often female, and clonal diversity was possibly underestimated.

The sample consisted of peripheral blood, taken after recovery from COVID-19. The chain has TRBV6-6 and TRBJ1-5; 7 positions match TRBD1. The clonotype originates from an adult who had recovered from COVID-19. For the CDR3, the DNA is TGTGCCAGCACCCCGACAGGGCCTGGGACAGCCCAGCATTTT. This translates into CASTPTGPGTAQHF.